This entry describes one T cell receptor beta chain. Treatment indicated: roughly 20 received Ad26.COV2.S at low or high dose, single or two shots; 5 received placebo; per-sample allocation not given. Sampling was performed 63 days after the first vaccine or placebo injection. Ad26 vector vaccine expressed Wuhan-strain SARS-CoV-2 spike. This sample was included in a study of Ad26.COV2.S vaccination and SARS-CoV-2 variants. The V segment lost 0 bases and the J segment 8 bases; nucleotides outside the gene matches: 6. Germline lookup yields CDR1 MGHRA and CDR2 YSYEKL. This CDR3 region has 16 residues. TCRdb's copy holds only in-frame clones and misses some; the assay was immunoSEQ multiplex PCR. In the table there are some 480,000 clones, around 88% of which are singletons.

The chain employs TRBV4-1 and TRBJ1-3, with 11 bases lining up with TRBD1. The sample was peripheral blood, taken in a trial of Ad26.COV2.S vaccine versus placebo. The clonotype was recovered from a person aged 18 to 59 who received the Ad26.COV2.S COVID-19 vaccine or a placebo. CDR3 nucleotide sequence: TGCGCCAGCAGCCAAGATTATGGGACAGGGGGATACACCATATATTTT. It specifies CASSQDYGTGGYTIYF.